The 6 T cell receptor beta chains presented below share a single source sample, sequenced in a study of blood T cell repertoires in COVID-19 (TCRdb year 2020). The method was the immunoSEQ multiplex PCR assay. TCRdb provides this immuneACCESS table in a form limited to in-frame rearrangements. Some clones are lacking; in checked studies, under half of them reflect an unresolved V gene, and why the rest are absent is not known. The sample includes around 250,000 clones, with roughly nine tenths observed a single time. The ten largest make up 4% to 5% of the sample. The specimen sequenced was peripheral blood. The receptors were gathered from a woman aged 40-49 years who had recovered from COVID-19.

CDR3 DNA: TGTGCCAGCGGACAGGGAATAAACTATGGCTACACCTTC. Translation: CASGQGINYGYTF. The J gene is TRBJ1-2, the V gene TRBV6-5, with 8 nucleotides matching TRBD1. Germline-derived CDR1 and CDR2 are MNHEY and SVGAGI. This CDR3 has 13 amino acids. Trimming cost V 8 bases and J 2 bases; bases outside gene matches: 4.

The CDR3, as DNA: TGTGCCAGCAGCGGGACTAGCGGGAACCACGAGCAGTACGTC. Protein sequence: CASSGTSGNHEQYV. V and J are TRBV28 and TRBJ2-7; 13 bases are a match to TRBD2. Germline assignment: CDR1 MDHEN and CDR2 SYDVKM. V was pared by 6 bases and J by 5 bases, with 4 bases of the junction left unmatched. This CDR3 is 14 amino acids long.

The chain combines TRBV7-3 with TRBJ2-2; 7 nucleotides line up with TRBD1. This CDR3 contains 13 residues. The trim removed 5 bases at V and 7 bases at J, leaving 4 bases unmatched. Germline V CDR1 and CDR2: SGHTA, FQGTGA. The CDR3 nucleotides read TGTGCCAGCAGCACAGGGGCTATCGGGGAGCTGTTTTTT. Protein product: CASSTGAIGELFF.

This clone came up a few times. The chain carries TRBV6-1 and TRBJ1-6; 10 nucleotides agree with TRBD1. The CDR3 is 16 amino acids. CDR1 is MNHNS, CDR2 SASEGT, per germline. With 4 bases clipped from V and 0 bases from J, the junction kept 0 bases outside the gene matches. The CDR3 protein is CASSGTGGSYNSPLHF. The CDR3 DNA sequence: TGTGCCAGCAGTGGGACAGGGGGCTCCTATAATTCACCCCTCCACTTT.

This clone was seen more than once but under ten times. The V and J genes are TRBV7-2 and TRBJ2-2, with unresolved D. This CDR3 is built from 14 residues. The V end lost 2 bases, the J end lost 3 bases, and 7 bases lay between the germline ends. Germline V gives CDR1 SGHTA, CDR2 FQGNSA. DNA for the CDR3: TGTGCCAGCAGCTTACCCCGTCACACCGGGGAGCTGTTTTTT. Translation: CASSLPRHTGELFF. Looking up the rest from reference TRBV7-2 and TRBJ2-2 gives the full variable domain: GAGVSQSPSNKVTEKGKDVELRCDPISGHTALYWYRQSLGQGLEFLIYFQGNSAPDKSGLPSDRFSAERTGGSVSTLTIQRTQQEDSAVYLCASSLPRHTGELFFGEGSRLTVL.

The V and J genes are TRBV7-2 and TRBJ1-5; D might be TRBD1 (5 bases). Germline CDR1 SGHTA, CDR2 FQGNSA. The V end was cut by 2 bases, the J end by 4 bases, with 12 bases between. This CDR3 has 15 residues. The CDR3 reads CASSLLSAGNQPQHF. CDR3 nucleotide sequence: TGTGCCAGCAGCTTATTATCGGCAGGGAATCAGCCCCAGCATTTT.